The rows below give T cell receptor beta chains drawn from one sample of a study of blood T cells in healthy people across ages. TCRdb called the 5' RACE reads again in MiXCR, with one record for every CDR3 protein. This sample has roughly 700,000 distinct CDR3 sequences, with approximately 25% found just once. These sequences were also reported in another study, on T cells of mothers and their children.

Sequencing used blood. The origin of the receptors is a boy between 10 and 17 years old in good health. The CDR3 runs from the conserved cysteine through the conserved F or W. A D gene is named only where the DNA matches it firmly. Not every row has a clone size; where given, it reads once, few, many or a size class.

j_call cdr3_length d_call clone_size v_call cdr3_aa cdr3_nt
TRBJ2-7 16 TRBD2 NA TRBV25-1 CASSEYEGLASHEQYF TGTGCCAGCAGTGAATATGAGGGACTAGCGTCGCACGAGCAGTACTTC
TRBJ2-4 16 TRBD2 few TRBV7-2 CASSLAAGGAKNIQYF TGTGCCAGCAGCTTAGCGGCGGGAGGAGCCAAAAACATTCAGTACTTC
TRBJ2-5 14 NA NA TRBV9 CASSVGRFQETQYF TGTGCCAGCAGCGTAGGCCGGTTCCAAGAGACCCAGTACTTC
TRBJ1-5 13 NA few TRBV28 CASSFRLNQPQHF TGTGCCAGCAGCTTTCGGCTGAATCAGCCCCAGCATTTT
TRBJ2-2 15 TRBD1 few TRBV11-2 CASSSQTGSSGELFF TGTGCCAGCAGCTCCCAGACAGGGTCCTCCGGGGAGCTGTTTTTT
TRBJ1-4 14 NA many TRBV12-3/TRBV12-4 CASSFDRLNEKLFF TGTGCCAGCAGTTTTGACAGACTGAATGAAAAACTGTTTTTT
TRBJ2-1 15 TRBD1 few TRBV6-2/TRBV6-3 CASSYLDRDINEQFF TGTGCCAGCAGTTACTTGGACAGGGACATCAATGAGCAGTTCTTC
TRBJ2-1 17 TRBD2 few TRBV5-1 CASSLEPSGGSYNEQFF TGCGCCAGCAGCTTGGAGCCTAGCGGGGGGTCATACAATGAGCAGTTCTTC
TRBJ1-1 18 TRBD1 NA TRBV4-3 CASSQAVGTGYGNTEAFF TGCGCCAGCAGCCAAGCGGTAGGGACAGGGTACGGGAACACTGAAGCTTTCTTT
TRBJ2-7 13 TRBD1 many TRBV7-9 CASSPTGLYEQYF TGTGCCAGCAGTCCGACAGGGCTCTACGAGCAGTACTTC
TRBJ2-7 13 TRBD1 NA TRBV4-2 CASSRTGLHEQYF TGTGCCAGCAGCCGGACAGGGCTCCACGAGCAGTACTTC
TRBJ2-1 16 NA NA TRBV3-1 CASSQPTSFAYNEQFF TGTGCCAGCAGCCAGCCCACTAGTTTTGCCTACAATGAGCAGTTCTTC
TRBJ1-4 15 NA NA TRBV2 CASSPHEPTNEKLFF TGTGCCAGCAGTCCACACGAGCCAACTAATGAAAAACTGTTTTTT
TRBJ1-4 15 TRBD1 NA TRBV12-5 CASGFQGATNEKLFF TGTGCTAGTGGTTTCCAGGGGGCAACTAATGAAAAACTGTTTTTT
TRBJ2-7 19 TRBD2 NA TRBV12-3/TRBV12-4 CASSTSGSWLFSSSYEQYF TGTGCCAGCAGTACTAGCGGGAGTTGGCTCTTTTCAAGCTCCTACGAGCAGTACTTC
TRBJ2-2 12 NA NA TRBV7-8 CASRPETGELFF TGTGCCAGCAGACCAGAGACCGGGGAGCTGTTTTTT
TRBJ2-1 13 NA NA TRBV6-2/TRBV6-3 CASTLVGLHEQFF TGTGCCAGCACTCTAGTCGGACTTCATGAGCAGTTCTTC
TRBJ2-6 18 NA NA TRBV11-2 CASSPEALGDSGANVLTF TGTGCCAGCAGCCCCGAGGCCCTCGGGGACTCTGGGGCCAACGTCCTGACTTTC
TRBJ2-1 15 NA few TRBV2 CASSDWSGVSNEQFF TGTGCCAGCAGTGATTGGTCAGGGGTGAGCAATGAGCAGTTCTTC
TRBJ2-7 14 NA few TRBV5-1 CASSWTDSSYEQYF TGCGCCAGCAGCTGGACGGATAGCTCCTACGAGCAGTACTTC
TRBJ2-7 15 TRBD2 once TRBV7-2 CASSPLLAGAGEQYF TGTGCCAGCAGCCCCCTTCTAGCGGGAGCTGGCGAGCAGTACTTC
TRBJ2-5 13 NA NA TRBV6-6 CASSYEGGFGQYF TGTGCCAGCTCCTACGAGGGGGGCTTCGGGCAGTACTTC
TRBJ2-1 15 NA NA TRBV28 CASSLQPSSYNEQFF TGTGCCAGCAGTTTACAACCGAGCTCCTACAATGAGCAGTTCTTC
TRBJ2-1 13 NA NA TRBV7-7 CASSLGDWDEQFF TGTGCTAGCAGCTTAGGAGACTGGGATGAGCAGTTCTTC
TRBJ1-1 13 TRBD1 few TRBV29-1 CGVAWTGGSEAFF TGCGGCGTTGCGTGGACAGGGGGGTCTGAAGCTTTCTTT
TRBJ2-1 14 TRBD1 NA TRBV6-6 CASSPDRVVDEQFF TGTGCCAGCAGTCCGGACAGGGTCGTCGATGAGCAGTTCTTC
TRBJ2-7 11 NA few TRBV7-9 CASGIGYEQYF TGTGCCAGCGGTATCGGGTACGAGCAGTACTTC